This T cell receptor beta chain is drawn from a study of identical twins. This clonotype was counted a few times. Each CDR3 protein gets one entry after TCRdb re-called the 5' RACE reads with MiXCR. The sample lists hundreds of thousands of distinct CDR3 sequences; approximately 7% were seen once. The CDR3 extends over 15 amino acids. J lost 1 base, V lost 1 base, and 5 bases had no gene match. CDR1 is SGHRS and CDR2 is YFSETQ in the germline V gene. These same records also appear under a second study, on yellow fever vaccine responses in identical twins.

This clonotype was obtained from a woman between 18 and 29 years old in good health. The chain is built from TRBV5-1 and TRBJ2-7, with TRBD2 matching 7 bases. Sequencing used memory (CD45RO+) T cells sorted from blood. DNA of the CDR3: TGCGCCAGCAGCTTGTCGACTAGCCATTCCTACGAGCAGTACTTC. It specifies CASSLSTSHSYEQYF.